This note documents a single TCR beta chain sequence. The target antigen is unknown. Some clones are missing from TCRdb's copy, which holds only in-frame ones; the method was immunoSEQ multiplex PCR. The profile shows about 1.1 million clones, 60% to 80% of them singletons. Trimming pared 3 bases from V and 9 bases from J, leaving 14 bases between. The CDR3 is 14 amino acids. From germline, CDR1 is MNHEY and CDR2 SVGAGI. This sample is drawn from a study of shared clonotypes between healthy human individuals. As for the study in general: CD8 memory received one plate per donor, CD8 naive two, CD4 memory three and CD4 naive three. Study-wide points: Clonotype sharing among the donors was expected to vary with sequencing depth. Some clonotypes were shared by all four sorted-subset donors, while others were not shared. The non-shared ones had lower generation probabilities than the shared ones.

This clonotype was obtained from a young man in good health. Some clones in this sample may be carry-over from other donors' samples. The chain recombines TRBV6-5 with TRBJ1-4; D unresolved. The sequenced material came from memory CD4+ T cells from PBMCs. Stated subset: CD45RA-negative fraction. The CDR3 loop reads CASSYRAANQKLFF. CDR3 coding DNA: TGTGCCAGCAGTTATAGGGCCGCGAATCAAAAACTGTTTTTT.